This TCR beta chain derives from a study of blood T cell repertoires in COVID-19. Study-level background: COVID-19 samples collected from the United States, Italy and Spain covered acute and convalescent phases. PBMCs, B-cell-depleted T cells, or T cells were the source of the cDNA or gDNA that made up the material.

Source study methods: Amplifying reference gene primers gave estimates of nucleated cell counts. Generated by immunoSEQ multiplex PCR, the TCRdb table keeps only in-frame clones and is missing some. The V and J calls and clone size come from that table; D and trimming were worked out from the DNA. The sample contains nearly 300,000 clones, around 89% of which appear only once. The CDR3 length is 15 residues. The germline V gene encodes CDR1 SGHVS and CDR2 FQNEAQ. V gave up 0 bases and J gave up 9 bases, with 18 bases separating them. Sequencing was performed on peripheral blood. This TCR derives from a woman in her 30s who had recovered from COVID-19. The rearrangement uses TRBV7-8 and TRBJ2-7; D is possibly TRBD2 (6 bases). DNA of the CDR3: TGTGCCAGCAGCTTAGCGGCCGGGAGCAAATCCGGGCAGTACTTC. This sequence encodes CASSLAAGSKSGQYF.